The 10 T cell receptor beta chains in this list originate from one sample, sequenced in a study of cytotoxic CD8 clonotypes in ibrutinib-treated CLL. Data came from immunoSEQ multiplex PCR; TCRdb stores just in-frame clones and leaves some out. The data show about 120,000 clones, with approximately 58% seen just once and 37% held by the top ten. The sample consisted of PBMCs, taken after 24 months of ibrutinib treatment. These receptor sequences come from a human donor with chronic lymphocytic leukemia.

The chain has TRBV29-1 and TRBJ2-2, with D possibly being TRBD1 (6 bases). The germline V gene encodes CDR1 SQVTM and CDR2 ANQGSEA. This CDR3 has 15 amino acids. The germline V and J ends were trimmed by 4 bases and 4 bases, with 16 bases remaining between them. CDR3 sequence (DNA): TGCAGCGTTGCCAGGGGCACCCCGGGCACCGGGGAGCTGTTTTTT. It is translated as CSVARGTPGTGELFF.

This chain uses TRBV11-3 with TRBJ2-1; D is unresolved. The CDR3 runs to 14 residues. Trimming removed 1 base from V and 15 bases from J, with 19 bases in between. Germline V CDR1 and CDR2: SGHNT, YENEEA. The CDR3 bases are TGTGCCAGCAGCTTAGGTTTCTCCCTTTCCCCCTTGTTCTTC. Translated, it gives CASSLGFSLSPLFF.

CDR3 nucleotide sequence: TGCGCCAGCAGCCCCCGACTAGCGGGGAGCGCCTACGAGCAGTACTTC. Its translation: CASSPRLAGSAYEQYF. V usage is TRBV5-1 and J usage is TRBJ2-7, with 11 bases matching TRBD2. V lost 4 bases to trimming and J lost 2 bases; unmatched junction nucleotides: 8. CDR1 is SGHRS and CDR2 is YFSETQ in the germline V gene. CDR3 length equals 16 residues.

With regard to this clone: Other DNA variants within this sample encode the same CDR3. CDR3 nucleotide sequence: TGCAGCGTGCGGGGGGGATACAATGAGCAGTTCTTC. Translating it yields CSVRGGYNEQFF. The chain combines TRBV29-1 with TRBJ2-1; 9 nucleotides match TRBD2. Trimming at V came to 6 bases and at J to 4 bases, leaving 1 base not matched to a gene. The germline gives CDR1 SQVTM, CDR2 ANQGSEA. The CDR3 has 12 amino acids.

The J gene is TRBJ2-5, the V gene TRBV7-9; perhaps TRBD2 as D (6 bases). Per germline, CDR1 SEHNR and CDR2 FQNEAQ (reference sequence). The CDR3 has 14 amino acids. Trimming took off 8 bases at V and 1 base at J, with 14 bases between the two ends. The CDR3 DNA reads as TGTGCCAGCGCACTAGCTGGCAGCCAAGAGACCCAGTACTTC. Translated, it gives CASALAGSQETQYF.

This chain joins TRBV28 and TRBJ2-7; no clear D. Germline V gene lookup returns CDR1 MDHEN and CDR2 SYDVKM. Trimming cost V 3 bases and J 2 bases, with 11 bases left between them. CDR3 length equals 14 residues. CDR3 in DNA: TGTGCCAGCAGTTTCGCGTCCCTGACCTACGAGCAGTACTTC. Translated: CASSFASLTYEQYF.

V and J are TRBV9 and TRBJ1-3, with D tentatively TRBD1 (5 bases). The CDR3 length is 16 residues. From germline, CDR1 is SGDLS and CDR2 YYNGEE. V was cut by 0 bases and J by 0 bases, with 10 bases left in between. The CDR3, as DNA: TGTGCCAGCAGCGTAGCTCAGGGTCTCTCTGGAAACACCATATATTTT. This translates into CASSVAQGLSGNTIYF. Using reference TRBV9 and TRBJ1-3 for the parts outside the CDR3, the full variable domain is DSGVTQTPKHLITATGQRVTLRCSPRSGDLSVYWYQQSLDQGLQFLIQYYNGEERAKGNILERFSAQQFPDLHSELNLSSLELGDSALYFCASSVAQGLSGNTIYFGEGSWLTVV.

DNA for the CDR3: TGTGCCAGCAGCTTCGGGACAGCCCGCTACGAGCAGTACTTC. Residues: CASSFGTARYEQYF. The chain couples TRBV11-3 to TRBJ2-7, with TRBD1 identical over 7 bases. V lost 3 bases and J lost 3; bases outside the gene matches: 5. Germline loops: CDR1 SGHNT, CDR2 YENEEA. This CDR3 contains 14 residues.

The V gene is TRBV6-6, the J gene TRBJ2-7, with D unclear. V lost 7 bases and J 4 bases, leaving 14 bases between the germline ends. The CDR3 covers 13 residues. The germline CDR1 and CDR2 sequences are MNHNY and SVGAGI (reference sequence). The CDR3 coding sequence is TGTGCCAGCACCCCCGCCCAGATATACGAGCAGTACTTC. Translating gives CASTPAQIYEQYF.

The table lists this clone with a few counts. The chain joins TRBV6-6 to TRBJ2-5, with D tentatively TRBD1 or TRBD2 (6 bases each). Germline V gene lookup returns CDR1 MNHNY and CDR2 SVGAGI (reference sequence). This CDR3 comprises 11 residues. V gave up 11 bases and J gave up 5 bases, with 12 bases separating them. CDR3 sequence (DNA): TGTGCCGTGGGGGGCGCGGAGACCCAGTACTTC. This encodes CAVGGAETQYF.